The 14 T cell receptor beta chains given below trace back to one sample, sequenced in a study of neurological immune-mediated disorders. TCRdb ran MiXCR on the 5' RACE reads and lists one entry per CDR3 protein. Here the sample spans around 62,000 distinct CDR3 sequences, more than 3.5% being singletons. Material for sequencing was PBMCs. The receptors stem from a man in his fifties or sixties with multiple sclerosis.

This clonotype was recorded at least ten times. V and J are TRBV7-2 and TRBJ2-1, with D tentatively TRBD1 or TRBD2 (5 bases each). The germline gives CDR1 SGHTA, CDR2 FQGNSA. CDR3 length: 13 amino acids. The V end lost 5 bases, the J end lost 9 bases, and 14 bases lay between the germline ends. The CDR3 is CASSPPKGSEQFF. CDR3 nucleotide sequence: TGTGCCAGCAGCCCGCCGAAGGGGAGTGAGCAGTTCTTC.

This clonotype occurred many times. The V gene is TRBV5-1, the J gene TRBJ1-1, with D perhaps matching TRBD1 (5 bases). Germline V lookup: CDR1 SGHRS, CDR2 YFSETQ. V was shortened by 3 bases and J by 0 bases, with 15 bases between the two germline ends. The CDR3 consists of 16 residues. The DNA for the CDR3 is TGCGCCAGCAGCTATAGGGGCGGGCATATGAACACTGAAGCTTTCTTT. The encoded protein is CASSYRGGHMNTEAFF.

This clonotype was observed at least ten times. The chain has TRBV5-1 and TRBJ2-7; 9 bases fit TRBD1. Unmatched junction bases numbered 4, after V lost 4 bases and J lost 2 bases. The CDR3 is 14 residues long. Germline V gene data show CDR1 as SGHRS and CDR2 as YFSETQ. DNA of the CDR3: TGCGCCAGCAGCAGCCGGGACAGGGCCTACGAGCAGTACTTC. Protein sequence: CASSSRDRAYEQYF.

This clonotype was observed at least ten times. The gene calls are TRBV15 and TRBJ2-7; 9 nucleotides agree with TRBD2. J lost 7 bases, V lost 1 base, and 11 bases had no gene match. This CDR3 has 16 residues. Germline assignment: CDR1 LNHNV and CDR2 YYDKDF (reference sequence). The CDR3: CATSRGLLAGLREQYV. CDR3 coding DNA: TGTGCCACCAGCAGAGGATTGCTAGCGGGGCTTCGGGAGCAGTACGTC.

This clonotype was recorded at least ten times. The rearrangement uses TRBV6-5 and TRBJ2-2; possibly TRBD2 for D (5 bases). The CDR3 is 15 amino acids. Trimming left V 2 bases short and J 6 bases short, with 13 bases between. Germline V gene lookup returns CDR1 MNHEY and CDR2 SVGAGI. The DNA of the CDR3 is TGTGCCAGCAGTTACGATCGGCAGGAGGCCGGGGAGCTGTTTTTT. Translating it yields CASSYDRQEAGELFF.

This clonotype was recorded many times. The chain carries TRBV5-1 and TRBJ2-7, with a weak D call TRBD2 (5 bases). CDR1 and CDR2 from the germline V gene are SGHRS and YFSETQ. The CDR3 consists of 16 residues. V was cut by 4 bases and J by 3 bases, with 20 bases left in between. The chain's CDR3 is CASSRGSDSPHYEQYV. As DNA, the CDR3 is TGCGCCAGCAGCCGGGGTTCGGACTCGCCCCACTACGAGCAGTACGTC.

This clonotype has ten or more counts. The chain employs TRBV3-1 and TRBJ1-1; no firm D call. Trimming stripped 0 bases from V and 0 bases from J, with 8 bases between. The CDR3 sequence is 15 residues long. CDR1 is LGHDT, CDR2 YNNKEL, per germline (reference sequence). CDR3 DNA: TGTGCCAGCAGCCAAGATGAACAACTGAACACTGAAGCTTTCTTT. It yields the protein CASSQDEQLNTEAFF.

This clonotype showed up many times. The rearrangement links TRBV24-1 to TRBJ2-2; 10 bases line up with TRBD2. The V and J ends lost 2 bases and 3 bases, in that order; junction bases with no gene match: 2. The CDR3 loop spans 16 amino acids. Germline CDR1 is KGHDR and CDR2 is SFDVKD. CDR3 in amino acids: CATSDWTSGYTGELFF. Written as DNA, the CDR3 is TGTGCCACCAGTGATTGGACTAGCGGATACACCGGGGAGCTGTTTTTT.

The sample holds many counts of this clonotype. The CDR3 nucleotides read TGCGCCAGCAGCCCGCTCGGCGGGGGGGGGGCCACAGATACGCAGTATTTT. Amino acid sequence: CASSPLGGGGATDTQYF. The chain employs TRBV5-1 and TRBJ2-3, with 9 nucleotides matching TRBD2. Germline loops: CDR1 SGHRS, CDR2 YFSETQ. The CDR3 loop spans 17 amino acids. J gave up 2 bases and V 4 bases, and 11 bases lay outside the gene matches.

The sample holds many counts of this clonotype. V is TRBV5-1 and J is TRBJ2-2; weak D call: TRBD1 (6 bases). In germline, CDR1 is SGHRS, CDR2 YFSETQ. This CDR3 has 13 amino acids. Trimming left V 4 bases short and J 7 bases short, with 11 bases between. This CDR3 is CASSPRGGGELFF. Here the CDR3 DNA reads TGCGCCAGCAGCCCCAGGGGTGGCGGGGAGCTGTTTTTT. The whole variable domain, filled in from reference TRBV5-1 and TRBJ2-2, reads KAGVTQTPRYLIKTRGQQVTLSCSPISGHRSVSWYQQTPGQGLQFLFEYFSETQRNKGNFPGRFSGRQFSNSRSEMNVSTLELGDSALYLCASSPRGGGELFFGEGSRLTVL.

This clonotype has a count of ten or more. The rearrangement uses TRBV12-3 or TRBV12-4 and TRBJ2-5; D gene unclear. Trimming removed 5 bases from V and 5 bases from J, with 6 bases in between. The CDR3 loop spans 11 amino acids. Here the CDR3 DNA reads TGTGCCAGCAGTCAGAGGGAGACCCAGTACTTC. Amino acids: CASSQRETQYF.

The sample holds many counts of this clonotype. The rearrangement links TRBV4-2 to TRBJ2-3, with D possibly matching TRBD1 (5 bases). Trimming took off 0 bases at V and 4 bases at J, with 8 bases between the two ends. Germline V CDR1 and CDR2: LGHNA, YNFKEQ. The CDR3 has 14 residues. In nucleotides, the CDR3 is TGTGCCAGCAGCCAAGACTTCAGGGCAGATACGCAGTATTTT. Residues: CASSQDFRADTQYF.

In this sample, this clonotype turned up many times. This chain uses TRBV29-1 with TRBJ1-1, with unresolved D. The V gene lost 6 bases and the J gene lost 4 bases, with 12 bases spanning the gap. CDR1 is SQVTM and CDR2 is ANQGSEA in the germline V gene. The CDR3 totals 12 residues. CDR3 nucleotides: TGCAGCGTAGTTACAGCTTTCACTGAAGCTTTCTTT. Amino acid sequence: CSVVTAFTEAFF. Complete variable domain (other parts from reference TRBV29-1 and TRBJ1-1): SAVISQKPSRDICQRGTSLTIQCQVDSQVTMMFWYRQQPGQSLTLIATANQGSEATYESGFVIDKFPISRPNLTFSTLTVSNMSPEDSSIYLCSVVTAFTEAFFGQGTRLTVV.

This clonotype was observed at least ten times. The CDR3 loop is CASSYPGEIYEQYF. Here the CDR3 DNA reads TGTGCCAGCAGTTACCCAGGGGAAATCTACGAGCAGTACTTC. J is TRBJ2-7 and V is TRBV6-6; tentative D call: TRBD1 (6 bases). Trimming took off 2 bases at V and 3 bases at J, with 11 bases between the two ends. Germline values: CDR1 MNHNY, CDR2 SVGAGI (reference sequence). This CDR3 is built from 14 residues.